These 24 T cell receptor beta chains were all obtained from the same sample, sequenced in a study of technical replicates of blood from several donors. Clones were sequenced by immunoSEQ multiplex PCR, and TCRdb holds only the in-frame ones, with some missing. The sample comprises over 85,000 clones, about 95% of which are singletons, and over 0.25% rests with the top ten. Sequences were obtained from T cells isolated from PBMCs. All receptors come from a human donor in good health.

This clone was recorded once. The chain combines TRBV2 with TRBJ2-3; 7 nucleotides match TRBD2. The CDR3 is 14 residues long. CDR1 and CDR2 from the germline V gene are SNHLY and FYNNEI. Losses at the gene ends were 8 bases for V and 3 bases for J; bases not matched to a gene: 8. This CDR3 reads CASHAGEITDTQYF. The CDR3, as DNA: TGTGCCAGCCATGCGGGGGAAATTACAGATACGCAGTATTTT.

The CDR3 here is CAWSTTGVGYTF. The DNA for the CDR3 is TGTGCCTGGAGTACCACAGGGGTGGGCTACACCTTC. The chain combines TRBV30 with TRBJ1-2; TRBD1 agrees at 7 bases. Unmatched junction bases numbered 5, after V lost 2 bases and J lost 8 bases. CDR3 length equals 12 residues. From germline, CDR1 is GTSNPN and CDR2 SVGIG (reference sequence).

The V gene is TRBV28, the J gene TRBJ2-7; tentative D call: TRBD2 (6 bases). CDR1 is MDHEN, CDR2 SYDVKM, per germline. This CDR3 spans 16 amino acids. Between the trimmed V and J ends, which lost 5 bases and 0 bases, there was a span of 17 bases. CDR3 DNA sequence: TGTGCCAGCAGTCCCCGGGGAGGATCTTTCTCCTACGAGCAGTACTTC. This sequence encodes CASSPRGGSFSYEQYF.

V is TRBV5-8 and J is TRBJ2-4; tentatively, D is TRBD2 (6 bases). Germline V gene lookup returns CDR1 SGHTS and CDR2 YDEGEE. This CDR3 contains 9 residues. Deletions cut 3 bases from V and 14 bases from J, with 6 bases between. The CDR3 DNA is TGTGCCAGCAGCTGGAGGGAGTACTTC. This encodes CASSWREYF.

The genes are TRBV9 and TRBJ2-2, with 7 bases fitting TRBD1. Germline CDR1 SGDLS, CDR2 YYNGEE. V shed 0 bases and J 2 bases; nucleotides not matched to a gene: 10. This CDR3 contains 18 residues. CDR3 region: CASSVGSGTEANTGELFF. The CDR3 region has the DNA TGTGCCAGCAGCGTAGGGTCAGGGACAGAAGCCAACACCGGGGAGCTGTTTTTT. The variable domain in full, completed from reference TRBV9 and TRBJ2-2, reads DSGVTQTPKHLITATGQRVTLRCSPRSGDLSVYWYQQSLDQGLQFLIQYYNGEERAKGNILERFSAQQFPDLHSELNLSSLELGDSALYFCASSVGSGTEANTGELFFGEGSRLTVL.

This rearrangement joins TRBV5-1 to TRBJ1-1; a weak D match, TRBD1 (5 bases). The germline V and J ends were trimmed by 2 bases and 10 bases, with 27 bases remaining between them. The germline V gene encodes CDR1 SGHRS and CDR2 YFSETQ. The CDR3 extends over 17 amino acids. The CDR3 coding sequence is TGCGCCAGCAGCTTAGAGGGGACTACCTTTTTGGCGGAAGGAGCTTTCTTT. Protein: CASSLEGTTFLAEGAFF.

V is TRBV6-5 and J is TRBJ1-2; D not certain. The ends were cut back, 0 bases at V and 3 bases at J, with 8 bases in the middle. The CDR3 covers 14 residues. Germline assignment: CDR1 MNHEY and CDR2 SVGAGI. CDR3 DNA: TGTGCCAGCAGTTACTCGCGACACTACTATGGCTACACCTTC. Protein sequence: CASSYSRHYYGYTF.

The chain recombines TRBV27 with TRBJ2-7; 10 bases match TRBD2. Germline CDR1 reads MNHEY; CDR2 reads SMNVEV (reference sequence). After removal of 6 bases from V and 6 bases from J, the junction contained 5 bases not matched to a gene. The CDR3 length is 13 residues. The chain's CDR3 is CASSSGRASEQYF. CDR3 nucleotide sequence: TGTGCCAGCAGCAGCGGGAGGGCGAGCGAGCAGTACTTC.

CDR3 DNA sequence: TGTGCCAGCTCGCCAAACAGGGTGCAAGAGACCCAGTACTTC. Translated: CASSPNRVQETQYF. This rearrangement joins TRBV18 to TRBJ2-5, with D perhaps TRBD1 (6 bases). CDR1 is KGHSH and CDR2 is LQKENI in the germline V gene. V was pared by 6 bases and J by 2 bases, with 13 bases between. This CDR3 contains 14 residues.

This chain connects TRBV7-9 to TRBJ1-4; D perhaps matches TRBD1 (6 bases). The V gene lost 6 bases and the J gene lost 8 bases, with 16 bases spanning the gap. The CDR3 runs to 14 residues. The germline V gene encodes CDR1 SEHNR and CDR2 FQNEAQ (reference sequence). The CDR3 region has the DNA TGTGCCAGCAGTGGCGGGGGCGGAGCGGAAAAACTGTTTTTT. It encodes CASSGGGGAEKLFF. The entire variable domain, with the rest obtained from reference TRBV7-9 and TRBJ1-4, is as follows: DTGVSQNPRHKITKRGQNVTFRCDPISEHNRLYWYRQTLGQGPEFLTYFQNEAQLEKSRLLSDRFSAERPKGSFSTLEIQRTEQGDSAMYLCASSGGGGAEKLFFGSGTQLSVL.

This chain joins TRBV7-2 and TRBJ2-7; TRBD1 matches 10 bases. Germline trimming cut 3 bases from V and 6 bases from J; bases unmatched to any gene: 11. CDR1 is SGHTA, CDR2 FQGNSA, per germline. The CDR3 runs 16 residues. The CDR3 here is CASSLHTGTGDGEQYF. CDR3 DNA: TGTGCCAGCAGCTTGCATACCGGGACAGGGGATGGCGAGCAGTACTTC. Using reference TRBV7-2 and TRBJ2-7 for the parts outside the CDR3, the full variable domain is GAGVSQSPSNKVTEKGKDVELRCDPISGHTALYWYRQSLGQGLEFLIYFQGNSAPDKSGLPSDRFSAERTGGSVSTLTIQRTQQEDSAVYLCASSLHTGTGDGEQYFGPGTRLTVT.

CDR3 in DNA: TGTGCCTGGAGTGTAGGGCTAGCGGGGTACAATGAGCAGTTCTTC. It specifies CAWSVGLAGYNEQFF. The genes are TRBV30 and TRBJ2-1; 9 positions match TRBD2. The CDR3 has 15 amino acids. V lost 0 bases, J lost 4 bases, and 4 bases stayed unmatched. Germline V gene data show CDR1 as GTSNPN and CDR2 as SVGIG (reference sequence).

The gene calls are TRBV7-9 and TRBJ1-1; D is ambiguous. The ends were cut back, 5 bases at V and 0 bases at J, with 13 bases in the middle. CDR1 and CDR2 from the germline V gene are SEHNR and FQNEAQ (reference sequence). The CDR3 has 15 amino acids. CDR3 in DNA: TGTGCCAGCAGCCCTATGGAGCCCATGAACACTGAAGCTTTCTTT. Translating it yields CASSPMEPMNTEAFF.

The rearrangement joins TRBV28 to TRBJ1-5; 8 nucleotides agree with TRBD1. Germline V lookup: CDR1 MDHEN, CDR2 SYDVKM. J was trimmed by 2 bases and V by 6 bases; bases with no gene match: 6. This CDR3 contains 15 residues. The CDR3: CASSSGGSGNQPQHF. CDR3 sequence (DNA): TGTGCCAGCAGCTCAGGGGGCAGTGGCAATCAGCCCCAGCATTTT. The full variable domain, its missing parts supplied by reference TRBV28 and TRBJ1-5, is DVKVTQSSRYLVKRTGEKVFLECVQDMDHENMFWYRQDPGLGLRLIYFSYDVKMKEKGDIPEGYSVSREKKERFSLILESASTNQTSMYLCASSSGGSGNQPQHFGDGTRLSIL.

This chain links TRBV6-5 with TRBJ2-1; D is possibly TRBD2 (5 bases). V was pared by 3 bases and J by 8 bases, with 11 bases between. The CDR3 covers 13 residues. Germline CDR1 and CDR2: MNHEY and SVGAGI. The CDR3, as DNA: TGTGCCAGCAGTTATGGGCTAGCCCATGAGCAGTTCTTC. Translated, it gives CASSYGLAHEQFF.

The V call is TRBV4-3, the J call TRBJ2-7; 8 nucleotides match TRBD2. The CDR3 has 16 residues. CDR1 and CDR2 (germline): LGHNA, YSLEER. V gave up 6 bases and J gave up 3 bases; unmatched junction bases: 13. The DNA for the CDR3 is TGCGCCAGCAGGCACGATCTAGGGAGCGGGAGCTACGAGCAGTACTTC. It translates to CASRHDLGSGSYEQYF.

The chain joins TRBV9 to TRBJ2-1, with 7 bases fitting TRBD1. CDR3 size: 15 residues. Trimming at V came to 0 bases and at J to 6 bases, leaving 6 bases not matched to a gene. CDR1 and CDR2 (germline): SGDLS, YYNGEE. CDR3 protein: CASSVEGARSNEQFF. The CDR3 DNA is TGTGCCAGCAGCGTAGAGGGGGCCCGGAGCAATGAGCAGTTCTTC.

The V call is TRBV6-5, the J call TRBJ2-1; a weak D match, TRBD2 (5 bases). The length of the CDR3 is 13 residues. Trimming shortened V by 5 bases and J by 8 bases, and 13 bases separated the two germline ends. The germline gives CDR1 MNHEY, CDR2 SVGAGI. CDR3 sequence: CASSVTSMHEQFF. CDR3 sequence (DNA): TGTGCCAGCAGTGTTACTAGTATGCATGAGCAGTTCTTC.

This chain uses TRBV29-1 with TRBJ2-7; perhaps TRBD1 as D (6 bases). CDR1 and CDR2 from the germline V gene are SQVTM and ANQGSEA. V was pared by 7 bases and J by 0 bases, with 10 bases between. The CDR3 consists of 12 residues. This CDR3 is CSARDTSYEQYF. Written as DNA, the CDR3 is TGCAGCGCCAGGGACACCTCCTACGAGCAGTACTTC.

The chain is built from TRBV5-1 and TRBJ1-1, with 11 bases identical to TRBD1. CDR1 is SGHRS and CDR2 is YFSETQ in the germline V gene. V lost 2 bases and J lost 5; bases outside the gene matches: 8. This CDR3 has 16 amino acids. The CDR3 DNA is TGCGCCAGCAGCTTATACGGACAGGGGGCATATACTGAAGCTTTCTTT. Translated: CASSLYGQGAYTEAFF.

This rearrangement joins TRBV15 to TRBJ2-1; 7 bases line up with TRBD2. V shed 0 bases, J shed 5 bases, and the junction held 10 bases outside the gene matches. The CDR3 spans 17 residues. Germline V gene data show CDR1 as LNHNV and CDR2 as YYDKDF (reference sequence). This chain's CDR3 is CATSRDLVSGFDNEQFF. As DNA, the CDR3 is TGTGCCACCAGCAGAGATCTGGTTAGCGGGTTCGACAATGAGCAGTTCTTC.

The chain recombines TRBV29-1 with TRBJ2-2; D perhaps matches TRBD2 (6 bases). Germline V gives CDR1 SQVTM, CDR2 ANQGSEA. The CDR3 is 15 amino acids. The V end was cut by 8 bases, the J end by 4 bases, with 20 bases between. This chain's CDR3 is CSSVSARGTTGELFF. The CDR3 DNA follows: TGCAGCTCCGTTAGTGCGCGGGGCACCACCGGGGAGCTGTTTTTT.

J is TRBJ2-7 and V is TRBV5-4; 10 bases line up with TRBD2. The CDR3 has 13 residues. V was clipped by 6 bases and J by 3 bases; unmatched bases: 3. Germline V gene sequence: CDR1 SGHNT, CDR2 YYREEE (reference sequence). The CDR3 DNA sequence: TGTGCCAGCAACCTAGCGGGGGTCTACGAGCAGTACTTC. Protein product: CASNLAGVYEQYF.

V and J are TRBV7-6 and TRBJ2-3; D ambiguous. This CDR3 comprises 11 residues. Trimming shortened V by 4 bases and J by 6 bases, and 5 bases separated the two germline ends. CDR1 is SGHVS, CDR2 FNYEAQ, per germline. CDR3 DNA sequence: TGTGCCAGCAGCTCTAGGGATACGCAGTATTTT. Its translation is CASSSRDTQYF.